This entry lists 24 T cell receptor beta chains sequenced from one sample in a study of post-analysis software for immune sequencing data. Study-level findings and limits: TRBV5-6, TRBV5-1 and TRBV20-1 belonged to a set of five TRBV segments that were more frequent in patients than controls.

Prepared TCR beta cDNA libraries contained unique molecular identifiers. MiXCR, applied by TCRdb to the PCR reads, yields one record per CDR3 protein. The table has 400,000 to 500,000 distinct CDR3 sequences, roughly 40% seen once. Their specific antigens are unknown. Input material: blood. Receptor source: a girl aged 2 to 10 with multiple sclerosis.

The chain combines TRBV18 with TRBJ2-7; weak D call: TRBD1 (6 bases). The V gene lost 3 bases and the J gene lost 0 bases, with 18 bases spanning the gap. Germline-derived CDR1 and CDR2 are KGHSH and LQKENI. The CDR3 has 17 residues. The DNA of the CDR3 is TGTGCCAGCTCACCGCAAGGCACAGGGCTCAACTCCTACGAGCAGTACTTC. It is translated as CASSPQGTGLNSYEQYF.

In nucleotides, the CDR3 is TGTGCCAGCAGTCCCCGGACTAGCCCTGGTTCAGATACGCAGTATTTT. It yields the protein CASSPRTSPGSDTQYF. The chain has TRBV28 and TRBJ2-3, with 8 nucleotides matching TRBD2. The V gene's germline CDR1 is MDHEN and CDR2 SYDVKM. V lost 5 bases and J lost 4; bases outside the gene matches: 11. The CDR3 sequence is 16 residues long.

The chain has TRBV5-1 and TRBJ2-1; tentatively, D is TRBD1 (7 bases). V shed 6 bases and J shed 4 bases, with 14 bases lying between them. The CDR3 spans 14 residues. Germline assignment: CDR1 SGHRS and CDR2 YFSETQ. This CDR3 reads CASTSGGLYNEQFF. The CDR3 DNA is TGCGCCAGCACATCAGGGGGACTTTACAATGAGCAGTTCTTC.

V is TRBV29-1 and J is TRBJ2-4, with D perhaps given as TRBD1 or TRBD2 (6 bases each). Trimming removed 6 bases from V and 6 bases from J, with 15 bases in between. The CDR3 spans 13 residues. Germline loops: CDR1 SQVTM, CDR2 ANQGSEA. CDR3: CSVEPGAGNIQYF. The CDR3 bases are TGCAGCGTCGAACCGGGGGCCGGAAACATTCAGTACTTC. Supplemented by reference TRBV29-1 and TRBJ2-4, the full variable domain reads SAVISQKPSRDICQRGTSLTIQCQVDSQVTMMFWYRQQPGQSLTLIATANQGSEATYESGFVIDKFPISRPNLTFSTLTVSNMSPEDSSIYLCSVEPGAGNIQYFGAGTRLSVL.

This sequence joins TRBV9 and TRBJ2-6; a possible D gene is TRBD1 (5 bases). CDR1 and CDR2 (germline): SGDLS, YYNGEE. V lost 4 bases and J 0 bases, leaving 20 bases between the germline ends. The CDR3 spans 19 residues. The CDR3 coding sequence is TGTGCCAGCAGCTTACGAGGACACACCTGGGGCTCTGGGGCCAACGTCCTGACTTTC. Encoded protein: CASSLRGHTWGSGANVLTF. Complete variable domain (other parts from reference TRBV9 and TRBJ2-6): DSGVTQTPKHLITATGQRVTLRCSPRSGDLSVYWYQQSLDQGLQFLIQYYNGEERAKGNILERFSAQQFPDLHSELNLSSLELGDSALYFCASSLRGHTWGSGANVLTFGAGSRLTVL.

This clonotype appeared a few times. The J gene is TRBJ2-4, the V gene TRBV20-1; perhaps TRBD1 as D (6 bases). CDR3 size: 15 residues. Germline lookup yields CDR1 DFQATT and CDR2 SNEGSKA (reference sequence). Trimming took off 3 bases at V and 0 bases at J, with 12 bases between the two ends. The CDR3 here is CSASSGQLAKNIQYF. CDR3 DNA: TGCAGTGCTAGTTCTGGACAGCTAGCCAAAAACATTCAGTACTTC.

This clonotype was seen more than once but under ten times. This chain uses TRBV12-3 or TRBV12-4 with TRBJ2-5; no reliable D call. V lost 3 bases and J 3 bases, leaving 8 bases between the germline ends. This CDR3 is built from 13 residues. CDR3 nucleotide sequence: TGTGCCAGCAGTTTCTACTTCGAAGAGACCCAGTACTTC. This gives the protein CASSFYFEETQYF.

There are a few counts of this clonotype. The V call is TRBV6-5, the J call TRBJ2-1; 8 bases align to TRBD2. From germline, CDR1 is MNHEY and CDR2 SVGAGI. The CDR3 runs to 14 residues. The junction had 9 bases not matched to a gene; V was cut back by 5 bases and J by 9 bases. DNA for the CDR3: TGTGCCAGCAGTAAGTCAAGCGGGGGTGGTGAGCAGTTCTTC. This codes for CASSKSSGGGEQFF.

This clonotype has a handful of counts. The chain recombines TRBV10-3 with TRBJ1-2; the D is unclear. The CDR3 contains 15 residues. Germline CDR1 ENHRY, CDR2 SYGVKD. V lost 2 bases, J lost 3 bases, and 13 bases lay in between. CDR3 in amino acids: CAISEMDLPDYGYTF. CDR3 sequence (DNA): TGTGCCATCAGTGAGATGGACCTCCCGGACTATGGCTACACCTTC.

The chain is built from TRBV2 and TRBJ1-2; D not certain. The CDR3 covers 15 residues. V lost 1 base to trimming and J lost 4 bases, with 13 bases between them. Germline loops: CDR1 SNHLY, CDR2 FYNNEI. As DNA, the CDR3 is TGTGCCAGCAGTGAAGGCAGGAGGGCGGGCTATGGCTACACCTTC. Amino acid sequence: CASSEGRRAGYGYTF.

The genes are TRBV6-1 and TRBJ2-1; 9 nucleotides align to TRBD1. This CDR3 contains 14 residues. The ends lost 6 bases at V and 5 bases at J; junction bases unmatched: 5. CDR1 MNHNS and CDR2 SASEGT come from the germline V gene. The CDR3 region has the DNA TGTGCCAGCAGGGTAGACAGGGGGAACAATGAGCAGTTCTTC. Protein product: CASRVDRGNNEQFF.

This chain joins TRBV7-2 and TRBJ2-5; D uncertain. Germline V gene lookup returns CDR1 SGHTA and CDR2 FQGNSA. V was cut by 5 bases and J by 7 bases, with 14 bases left in between. CDR3 length: 13 residues. Here the CDR3 reads CASSLKDHGTQYF. CDR3 bases: TGTGCCAGCAGCCTCAAGGACCATGGGACCCAGTACTTC.

This clonotype was found a few times. J is TRBJ2-7 and V is TRBV5-1; possible D gene TRBD2, 5 bases. The CDR3 runs 16 residues. The germline V gene encodes CDR1 SGHRS and CDR2 YFSETQ. V lost 0 bases and J 0 bases, leaving 13 bases between the germline ends. The CDR3 is CASSLDGLSGSYEQYF. The CDR3 nucleotides are TGCGCCAGCAGCTTGGACGGACTTTCGGGCTCCTACGAGCAGTACTTC.

J is TRBJ2-7 and V is TRBV6-2 or TRBV6-3; 10 bases match TRBD1. Germline loops: CDR1 MNHEY, CDR2 SVGEGT. Germline trimming cut 2 bases from V and 2 bases from J; bases unmatched to any gene: 9. This CDR3 is 17 amino acids long. The CDR3 nucleotides are TGTGCCAGCAGTTACGTCCGCGGGACAGGGGCTACCTACGAGCAGTACTTC. Its protein product is CASSYVRGTGATYEQYF.

There are a few counts of this clonotype. This chain connects TRBV5-1 to TRBJ2-1; possibly TRBD1 for D (6 bases). V gave up 0 bases and J gave up 3 bases, with 10 bases separating them. This CDR3 contains 15 residues. CDR1 and CDR2 from the germline V gene are SGHRS and YFSETQ. The CDR3 region has the DNA TGCGCCAGCAGCTTGGGTGGGACATACTACAATGAGCAGTTCTTC. It specifies CASSLGGTYYNEQFF.

This clonotype was seen a few times. The rearrangement links TRBV5-5 to TRBJ2-7; TRBD2 matches at 7 bases. This CDR3 region has 17 residues. Trimming took 4 bases from V and 3 from J; bases not matched to a gene: 16. Germline loops: CDR1 SGHKS, CDR2 YYEKEE (reference sequence). The CDR3: CASSPGRGRATNYEQYF. As DNA, the CDR3 is TGTGCCAGCAGCCCGGGGAGAGGGAGGGCCACGAACTACGAGCAGTACTTC.

Turning to this clonotype: One junction end disagrees with the germline gene, perhaps due to a read error. The chain is built from TRBV5-1 and TRBJ2-1; 10 bases are a match to TRBD2. Germline-derived CDR1 and CDR2 are SGHRS and YFSETQ. The CDR3 is 20 residues long. The CDR3 loop is CASSRRASGGRLSSDNEQFF. For the CDR3, the DNA is TGCGCCAGCAGCCGAAGGGCTAGCGGGGGACGATTAAGCTCCGACAATGAGCAGTTCTTC.

This clonotype was counted only a few times. As DNA, the CDR3 is TGTGCCAGCAGTCCGCGGACATTGGGGAGCAATCAGCCCCAGCATTTT. Translating it yields CASSPRTLGSNQPQHF. The chain uses TRBV27 and TRBJ1-5, with D possibly matching TRBD1 (5 bases). From germline, CDR1 is MNHEY and CDR2 SMNVEV (reference sequence). There are 16 residues in the CDR3. V shed 5 bases and J shed 1 base, with 15 bases lying between them.

The chain uses TRBV10-1 and TRBJ1-2; the D gene is possibly TRBD1 (5 bases). The V and J ends lost 3 bases and 2 bases respectively, with 7 bases between them. The V gene's germline CDR1 is WNHNN and CDR2 SYGVQD (reference sequence). The CDR3 length is 13 residues. CDR3 residues: CASSDRQNYGYTF. DNA for the CDR3: TGCGCCAGCAGTGATCGACAGAACTATGGCTACACCTTC.

The chain carries TRBV6-5 and TRBJ2-3; 7 bases line up with TRBD2. CDR1 is MNHEY, CDR2 SVGAGI, per germline. The CDR3 is 16 residues long. The J segment lost 0 bases and the V segment lost 4 bases, leaving 7 bases of the junction unmatched. CDR3 sequence reads: CASSSPASGSTDTQYF. The CDR3 nucleotides are TGTGCCAGCAGTTCCCCCGCTAGCGGAAGCACAGATACGCAGTATTTT.

The chain is built from TRBV5-6 and TRBJ2-2; TRBD2 might be the D (5 bases). Trimming removed 0 bases from V and 7 bases from J, with 10 bases in between. The CDR3 length is 14 residues. Per the germline V gene, CDR1 is SGHDT and CDR2 is YYEEEE. The DNA of the CDR3 is TGTGCCAGCAGCTTGGCGGGGTTGAACGGGGAGCTGTTTTTT. It yields the protein CASSLAGLNGELFF.

This clonotype was counted between two and nine times. The chain couples TRBV27 to TRBJ2-1; no firm D call. V gave up 5 bases and J gave up 7 bases, with 9 bases separating them. The CDR3 has 12 amino acids. Per germline, CDR1 MNHEY and CDR2 SMNVEV (reference sequence). CDR3 protein: CASSPSVNEQFF. In DNA form, the CDR3 reads TGTGCCAGCAGTCCTTCCGTGAATGAGCAGTTCTTC.

This clonotype was counted only a few times. The V and J genes are TRBV4-1 and TRBJ2-7, with a weak D call TRBD2 (6 bases). The J call may be incorrect, as the DNA end agrees better with TRBJ2-5. CDR1 MGHRA and CDR2 YSYEKL come from the germline V gene. CDR3 length equals 18 residues. DNA for the CDR3: TGCGCCAGCAGCCAAGATCTCTTCGAAGCGGGCCCAAAAGAGACCCAGTACTTC. This codes for CASSQDLFEAGPKETQYF.

This chain connects TRBV6-5 to TRBJ2-5; TRBD1 or TRBD2 may be the D gene (5 bases each). TRBJ2-7 matches the DNA end more closely, so the J call is doubtful. The CDR3 sequence is 13 residues long. Germline values: CDR1 MNHEY, CDR2 SVGAGI. The CDR3 sequence: CASSYNSGTEQYF. DNA for the CDR3: TGTGCCAGCAGTTACAATTCCGGGACCGAGCAGTACTTC.